The 21 T cell receptor beta chains in this list originate from one sample, sequenced in a study of stem cell transplantation in POMP-related autoinflammatory disease. Assay used: immunoSEQ multiplex PCR; TCRdb lists only in-frame clones, some missing. The table shows some 30,000 clones, with just over 85% occurring only once. This sample comprised CD4+ T cells from PBMCs, obtained before stem cell transplantation. Receptors originate from a human donor with POMP-related autoinflammation and immune dysregulation (PRAID).

The rearrangement joins TRBV6-5 to TRBJ1-2; D is undetermined. The V gene lost 5 bases and the J gene lost 2 bases, with 9 bases spanning the gap. This CDR3 region has 13 residues. Germline V CDR1 and CDR2: MNHEY, SVGAGI. The CDR3 region has the DNA TGTGCCAGCAGTCTACAGAAAAACTATGGCTACACCTTC. It yields the protein CASSLQKNYGYTF.

The chain carries TRBV6-1 and TRBJ2-2; 8 positions match TRBD1. After removal of 5 bases from V and 6 bases from J, the junction contained 8 bases not matched to a gene. Germline V gives CDR1 MNHNS, CDR2 SASEGT. The CDR3 runs to 15 residues. CDR3 protein: CASSKDRERSGELFF. The CDR3 nucleotides read TGTGCCAGCAGTAAGGACAGGGAAAGGTCCGGGGAGCTGTTTTTT.

The chain uses TRBV9 and TRBJ2-2; 10 bases are shared with TRBD2. Germline V lookup: CDR1 SGDLS, CDR2 YYNGEE. V lost 0 bases to trimming and J lost 4 bases; unmatched junction nucleotides: 9. This CDR3 spans 18 amino acids. The CDR3 DNA follows: TGTGCCAGCAGCGTAGCGCAAGCGGGAGGGCCCCTCACCGGGGAGCTGTTTTTT. It translates to CASSVAQAGGPLTGELFF. Full variable domain (outside the CDR3, taken from reference TRBV9 and TRBJ2-2): DSGVTQTPKHLITATGQRVTLRCSPRSGDLSVYWYQQSLDQGLQFLIQYYNGEERAKGNILERFSAQQFPDLHSELNLSSLELGDSALYFCASSVAQAGGPLTGELFFGEGSRLTVL.

This clone was recorded a few times. A junction boundary mismatches the germline segment, possibly from a read error. The gene calls are TRBV18 and TRBJ1-2; D is perhaps TRBD1 (6 bases). The CDR3 runs to 16 residues. Per germline, CDR1 KGHSH and CDR2 LQKENI. In DNA form, the CDR3 reads TGTGCCAGCTCACCCCGAGGGGGGGGCATTGAAAGTGGCAACACCTTC. Amino acids: CASSPRGGGIESGNTF.

The chain couples TRBV27 to TRBJ2-5, with 9 positions matching TRBD1. Germline values: CDR1 MNHEY, CDR2 SMNVEV (reference sequence). CDR3 length equals 16 residues. V was clipped by 3 bases and J by 2 bases; unmatched bases: 7. The DNA of the CDR3 is TGTGCCAGCAGTTTTTTGGACAGGGGTGGGCAAGAGACCCAGTACTTC. It encodes CASSFLDRGGQETQYF.

This sequence joins TRBV5-1 and TRBJ2-5; the D is unclear. The CDR3 sequence is 13 residues long. The germline V and J ends were trimmed by 0 bases and 1 base, with 4 bases remaining between them. Germline values: CDR1 SGHRS, CDR2 YFSETQ. The chain's CDR3 is CASSLGSQETQYF. CDR3 DNA: TGCGCCAGCAGCTTGGGAAGCCAAGAGACCCAGTACTTC.

The chain is built from TRBV10-2 and TRBJ1-5, with a tentative D call TRBD1 (6 bases). Trimming shortened V by 8 bases and J by 5 bases, and 10 bases separated the two germline ends. The CDR3 contains 12 residues. The germline gives CDR1 WSHSY, CDR2 SAAADI. CDR3 region: CASSRGDQPQHF. In nucleotides, the CDR3 is TGCGCCAGCTCCAGGGGCGATCAGCCCCAGCATTTT.

V and J are TRBV28 and TRBJ1-5; no definite D call. Germline loops: CDR1 MDHEN, CDR2 SYDVKM. V lost 4 bases to trimming and J lost 5 bases, with 6 bases between them. The CDR3 runs to 12 residues. The DNA for the CDR3 is TGTGCCAGCAGTTGGGTTGATCAGCCCCAGCATTTT. Translating it yields CASSWVDQPQHF.

This chain links TRBV7-2 with TRBJ2-1, with a tentative D call TRBD1 (5 bases). The CDR3 loop spans 12 amino acids. Germline CDR1 and CDR2: SGHTA and FQGNSA. The V gene lost 2 bases and the J gene lost 9 bases, with 8 bases spanning the gap. The CDR3 sequence: CASSLQGVEQFF. The DNA of the CDR3 is TGTGCCAGCAGCTTACAAGGGGTTGAGCAGTTCTTC.

The chain carries TRBV7-9 and TRBJ1-2, with unresolved D. V gave up 7 bases and J gave up 4 bases, with 7 bases separating them. Germline CDR1 reads SEHNR; CDR2 reads FQNEAQ (reference sequence). This CDR3 has 11 residues. CDR3 nucleotides: TGTGCCAGCAAGGGCATCTATGGCTACACCTTC. Translated, it gives CASKGIYGYTF.

This clone was recorded only once. This chain connects TRBV2 to TRBJ1-6; D is undetermined. The CDR3 loop spans 13 amino acids. V gave up 3 bases and J gave up 8 bases, with 8 bases separating them. The germline V gene has CDR1 SNHLY and CDR2 FYNNEI. The CDR3 here is CASSDVGDSPLHF. The CDR3 DNA reads as TGTGCCAGCAGTGATGTGGGAGATTCACCCCTCCACTTT.

This clone was seen once. The chain couples TRBV10-2 to TRBJ1-3; maybe TRBD1 (5 bases). The CDR3 runs 15 residues. V was trimmed by 4 bases and J by 4 bases, leaving 14 bases between them. The V gene's germline CDR1 is WSHSY and CDR2 SAAADI. This CDR3 reads CASSAPPGYGNTIYF. The CDR3 bases are TGCGCCAGCAGTGCCCCACCAGGGTACGGAAACACCATATATTTT.

The chain is built from TRBV10-3 and TRBJ2-7; perhaps TRBD1 as D (6 bases). Germline V gives CDR1 ENHRY, CDR2 SYGVKD. The V end lost 6 bases, the J end lost 4 bases, and 10 bases lay between the germline ends. The CDR3 runs to 12 residues. CDR3 amino acids: CAIRDSPYEQYF. The CDR3 DNA sequence: TGTGCCATCAGGGACAGTCCTTACGAGCAGTACTTC.

The chain recombines TRBV18 with TRBJ2-7; TRBD2 is a possible D gene (6 bases). In germline, CDR1 is KGHSH, CDR2 LQKENI. V was trimmed by 1 base and J by 2 bases, leaving 12 bases between them. The CDR3 length is 15 residues. CDR3: CASSPRVAGTYEQYF. The CDR3, as DNA: TGTGCCAGCTCACCACGTGTCGCGGGGACCTACGAGCAGTACTTC.

This clone appeared a few times. The rearrangement links TRBV6-1 to TRBJ1-1, with D possibly being TRBD1 (5 bases). The length of the CDR3 is 13 residues. Trimming shortened V by 8 bases and J by 8 bases, and 18 bases separated the two germline ends. Per the germline V gene, CDR1 is MNHNS and CDR2 is SASEGT. CDR3 in DNA: TGTGCCAGCCTCCGGGACGCGGCGGGGGAAGCTTTCTTT. Amino acid sequence: CASLRDAAGEAFF.

The rearrangement links TRBV4-1 to TRBJ2-3, with 9 bases fitting TRBD1. The CDR3 is 16 amino acids. V shed 2 bases and J 3 bases; nucleotides not matched to a gene: 6. CDR1 is MGHRA and CDR2 is YSYEKL in the germline V gene. CDR3 DNA sequence: TGCGCCAGCAGCCAACCGGGACAGGGTTGGACAGATACGCAGTATTTT. The encoded protein is CASSQPGQGWTDTQYF.

This clone occurred a few times. This chain joins TRBV11-2 and TRBJ1-6; a weak D match, TRBD1 (5 bases). Germline V gene data show CDR1 as SGHAT and CDR2 as FQNNGV. The ends were cut back, 1 base at V and 10 bases at J, with 11 bases in the middle. CDR3 length equals 14 residues. As DNA, the CDR3 is TGTGCCAGCAGCTTAGTGGGGGTATGGTCACCCCTCCACTTT. This codes for CASSLVGVWSPLHF.

The genes are TRBV5-5 and TRBJ2-1; 10 bases align to TRBD1. J gave up 7 bases and V 4 bases, and 8 bases lay outside the gene matches. CDR3 length: 15 amino acids. In germline, CDR1 is SGHKS, CDR2 YYEKEE (reference sequence). CDR3 amino acids: CASSPVTGGGNEQFF. CDR3 DNA: TGTGCCAGCAGCCCGGTGACAGGGGGCGGGAATGAGCAGTTCTTC.

This chain's CDR3 is CASSPTGVGYNEQFF. The CDR3 bases are TGTGCCAGTAGCCCGACAGGGGTGGGGTACAATGAGCAGTTCTTC. The chain couples TRBV19 to TRBJ2-1; TRBD1 matches at 8 bases. Per germline, CDR1 LNHDA and CDR2 SQIVND (reference sequence). The CDR3 totals 15 residues. V lost 6 bases, J lost 4 bases, and 8 bases stayed unmatched.

This clone has a single count. V is TRBV2 and J is TRBJ2-3; 15 nucleotides agree with TRBD2. The CDR3 extends over 19 amino acids. With 6 bases clipped from V and 0 bases from J, the junction kept 10 bases outside the gene matches. Germline V CDR1 and CDR2: SNHLY, FYNNEI. CDR3 protein: CASRKTGTSGGTSTDTQYF. The CDR3 region has the DNA TGTGCCAGCAGAAAGACCGGGACTAGCGGGGGGACTAGCACAGATACGCAGTATTTT.

CDR3 nucleotide sequence: TGTGCCAGCAGCCCCCGCTATACCGGGGAGCTGTTTTTT. This translates into CASSPRYTGELFF. V is TRBV5-8 and J is TRBJ2-2; D remains ambiguous. V was pared by 4 bases and J by 5 bases, with 9 bases between. The germline CDR1 and CDR2 sequences are SGHTS and YDEGEE. The CDR3 loop spans 13 amino acids.